The clone carrying this T cell receptor (beta chain) was counted between two and nine times. The treatment here: oral pan-JAK inhibitor, 5-10 mg twice daily. The data belong to a study of CD8+ T cells in alopecia areata. In each case, RNA was isolated and then reverse transcribed into cDNA as the sequencing template. Assay: immunoSEQ multiplex PCR; the TCRdb copy retains only in-frame clones and omits some. The data contain about 76,000 clones, around two thirds of them singletons. The CDR3 length is 14 residues. With 5 bases removed from V and 7 bases from J, the gap between germline ends came to 15 bases. CDR1 is MDHEN and CDR2 is SYDVKM in the germline V gene.

This material consisted of CD8+ T cells sorted from blood, taken at week 24, from a patient treated with tofacitinib. The chain employs TRBV28 and TRBJ2-4; a weak D match, TRBD2 (6 bases). The sequence was collected from a human donor with alopecia areata. CDR3 residues: CASSSGLWTNIQYF. The CDR3 DNA reads TGTGCCAGCAGTAGCGGGCTTTGGACGAACATTCAGTACTTC.